The rows below give T cell receptor beta chains drawn from one sample of a study of blood T cells in healthy people across ages. TCRdb re-analysed the 5' RACE reads in MiXCR, keeping a single row per CDR3 protein. Seen here are 450,000 to 700,000 distinct CDR3 sequences, approximately 27% observed once, and the top ten hold around 20%. Sequences were obtained from blood. These receptors were obtained from a woman between 70 and 85 years old in good health. CDR3s include the opening cysteine and the closing phenylalanine or tryptophan. D genes are given only for firm matches. The size field is filled for only some rows; it gives once, few, many or a size class.

v_gene	j_gene	abundance	d_gene	CDR3aa	CDR3nt
TRBV20-1	TRBJ2-5	-	-	CSAGERGRETQYF	TGCAGTGCTGGAGAGAGAGGTCGAGAGACCCAGTACTTC
TRBV20-1	TRBJ2-1	many	-	CSARGGSQNHNEQFF	TGCAGTGCTAGAGGGGGGTCACAGAACCACAATGAGCAGTTCTTC
TRBV10-3	TRBJ1-2	-	-	CAISGVGDGPYGYTF	TGTGCCATCAGTGGGGTCGGGGACGGGCCCTATGGCTACACCTTC
TRBV21-1	TRBJ1-6	few	-	CASSSLPGQGISPLHF	TGTGCCAGCAGCAGTCTCCCGGGACAGGGGATTTCACCCCTCCACTTT
TRBV5-1	TRBJ1-4	few	-	CASAPDVPPGKLFF	TGCGCCAGTGCCCCTGACGTACCACCTGGAAAACTGTTTTTT
TRBV18	TRBJ1-1	few	TRBD1	CASTNRGLTTEAFF	TGTGCCAGCACCAACAGGGGGTTGACTACTGAAGCTTTCTTT
TRBV3-1	TRBJ1-5	-	-	CASSHARNSNQPQHF	TGTGCCAGCAGCCATGCCCGGAATAGCAATCAGCCCCAGCATTTT
TRBV5-6	TRBJ2-7	-	-	CASSATVDEQYF	TGTGCCAGCAGCGCAACCGTCGACGAGCAGTACTTC
TRBV7-7	TRBJ2-5	-	-	CASSPSTQGETQYF	TGTGCCAGCAGCCCAAGCACCCAGGGAGAGACCCAGTACTTC
TRBV6-5	TRBJ2-7	few	-	CASSSLRGTAREQYF	TGTGCCAGCAGCTCGCTACGGGGCACGGCAAGGGAGCAGTACTTC
TRBV27	TRBJ2-3	-	TRBD2	CASSPYGLAGGLSMGTDTQYF	TGTGCCAGCAGTCCTTATGGACTAGCGGGGGGGCTTTCAATGGGCACAGATACGCAGTATTTT
TRBV6-5	TRBJ2-1	few	TRBD1	CASRLTGTGYNEQFF	TGTGCCAGCAGGCTAACCGGGACAGGGTACAATGAGCAGTTCTTC
TRBV6-2/TRBV6-3	TRBJ2-3	-	-	CASSYGYPIRTDTQYF	TGTGCCAGCAGTTACGGCTACCCTATAAGAACAGATACGCAGTATTTT
TRBV7-3	TRBJ2-1	few	-	CASSLRGAGEAYNEQFF	TGTGCCAGCAGCTTAAGAGGGGCAGGAGAGGCCTACAATGAGCAGTTCTTC
TRBV10-3	TRBJ1-6	few	-	CAISESSPEGSPLHF	TGTGCCATCAGTGAGTCGTCGCCGGAGGGTTCTCCCCTCCACTTT
TRBV4-3	TRBJ2-1	-	TRBD2	CASSQDRIAGWNEQFF	TGCGCCAGCAGCCAAGATAGGATAGCGGGATGGAATGAGCAGTTCTTC
TRBV15	TRBJ1-3	few	-	CATSKLVFSGNTIYF	TGTGCCACCAGCAAACTGGTCTTCTCTGGAAACACCATATATTTT
TRBV11-2	TRBJ2-1	-	-	CASSLEMLGEQFF	TGTGCCAGCAGCTTAGAGATGCTCGGGGAGCAGTTCTTC
TRBV3-1	TRBJ1-4	-	-	CASSQVQSEKLFF	TGTGCCAGCAGCCAAGTACAATCGGAAAAACTGTTTTTT
TRBV3-1	TRBJ2-7	-	-	CASSLADRSSYEQYF	TGTGCCAGCAGCCTAGCCGACAGGTCCTCCTACGAGCAGTACTTC
TRBV9	TRBJ2-6	once	-	CASSPHSGEARSGANVLTF	TGTGCCAGCAGCCCCCACTCAGGGGAAGCCAGATCTGGGGCCAACGTCCTGACTTTC
TRBV7-2	TRBJ2-1	-	-	CASRLERWYNEQFF	TGTGCCAGCAGACTAGAGCGGTGGTACAATGAGCAGTTCTTC
TRBV20-1	TRBJ1-2	-	TRBD1	CSAASGTGSGYTF	TGCAGTGCCGCGTCCGGGACAGGGTCTGGCTACACCTTC
TRBV4-2	TRBJ1-2	few	-	CASSQDASAVYGYTF	TGTGCCAGCAGCCAAGATGCCTCTGCAGTATATGGCTACACCTTC
TRBV5-1	TRBJ2-7	few	-	CASSPRGEREQYF	TGCGCCAGCAGCCCCCGTGGGGAGCGCGAGCAGTACTTC